This TCR beta chain is drawn from a study of Ad26.COV2.S vaccination and SARS-CoV-2 variants. Treatment described: about 20 received Ad26.COV2.S at low or high dose, single or two shots; roughly five received placebo; per-sample allocation not given. Material that was analyzed had been drawn on day 63 after the first vaccine or placebo injection. An Ad26 vector expressing Wuhan-strain SARS-CoV-2 spike served as the vaccine. The table came from immunoSEQ multiplex PCR; TCRdb's copy has only in-frame clones and leaves some out. The profile shows about 350,000 clones, roughly 90% of them singletons. Trimming shortened V by 5 bases and J by 1 base, and 14 bases separated the two germline ends. The CDR3 runs 16 residues. Germline CDR1 is SGHAT and CDR2 is FQDESV (reference sequence).

The receptor was isolated from a person aged 18 to 65 who received the Ad26.COV2.S COVID-19 vaccine or a placebo. V gene TRBV11-1 combines with J gene TRBJ2-2; possibly TRBD1 for D (6 bases). The sample consisted of peripheral blood, taken in a trial of Ad26.COV2.S vaccine versus placebo. CDR3 nucleotides: TGTGCCAGCAGCCGTGCCGGGACACTGAACACCGGGGAGCTGTTTTTT. Protein: CASSRAGTLNTGELFF. Using reference TRBV11-1 and TRBJ2-2 for the parts outside the CDR3, the full variable domain is EAEVAQSPRYKITEKSQAVAFWCDPISGHATLYWYRQILGQGPELLVQFQDESVVDDSQLPKDRFSAERLKGVDSTLKIQPAELGDSAMYLCASSRAGTLNTGELFFGEGSRLTVL.